This T cell receptor (beta chain) was identified during a study of blood T cell repertoires in COVID-19. This CDR3 is built from 15 residues. J gave up 2 bases and V 0 bases, and 6 bases lay outside the gene matches. Germline V CDR1 and CDR2: GTSNPN, SVGIG (reference sequence). Clones were sequenced by immunoSEQ multiplex PCR, and TCRdb holds only the in-frame ones, with some missing. This repertoire shows 380,000 or so clones, approximately 80% found once; its top ten account for more than 1%. V and J are TRBV30 and TRBJ1-2; TRBD1 agrees at 7 bases. The sample consisted of peripheral blood. This receptor was taken from a human donor with acute or convalescent COVID-19. The donor label of this sample is uncertain. In DNA form, the CDR3 reads TGTGCCTGGAGTGTCTCAGGGACAGCCAACTATGGCTACACCTTC. It is translated as CAWSVSGTANYGYTF.